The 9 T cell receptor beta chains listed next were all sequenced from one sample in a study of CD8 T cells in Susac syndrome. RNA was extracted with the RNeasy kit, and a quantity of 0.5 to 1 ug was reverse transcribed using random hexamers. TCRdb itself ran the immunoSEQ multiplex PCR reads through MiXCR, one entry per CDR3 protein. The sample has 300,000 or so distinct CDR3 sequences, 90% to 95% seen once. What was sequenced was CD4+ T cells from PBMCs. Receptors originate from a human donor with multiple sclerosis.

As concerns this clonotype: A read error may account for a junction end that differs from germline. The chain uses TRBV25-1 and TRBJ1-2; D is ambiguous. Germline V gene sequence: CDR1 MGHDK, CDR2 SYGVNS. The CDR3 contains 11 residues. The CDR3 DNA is TGTGCCACCAGTCCCGGCTATGGCTACACCTTC. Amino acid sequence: CATSPGYGYTF.

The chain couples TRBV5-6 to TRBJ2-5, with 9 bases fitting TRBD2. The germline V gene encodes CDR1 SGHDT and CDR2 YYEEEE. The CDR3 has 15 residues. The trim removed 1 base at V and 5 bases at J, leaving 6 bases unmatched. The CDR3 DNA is TGTGCCAGCAGCTTGTATGCGGGGGGGCACGAGACCCAGTACTTC. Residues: CASSLYAGGHETQYF.

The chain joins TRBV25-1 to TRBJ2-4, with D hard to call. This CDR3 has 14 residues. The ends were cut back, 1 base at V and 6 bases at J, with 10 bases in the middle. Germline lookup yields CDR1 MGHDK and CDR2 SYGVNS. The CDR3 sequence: CASSEWGTPNIQYF. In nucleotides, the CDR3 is TGTGCCAGCAGTGAATGGGGTACTCCAAACATTCAGTACTTC.

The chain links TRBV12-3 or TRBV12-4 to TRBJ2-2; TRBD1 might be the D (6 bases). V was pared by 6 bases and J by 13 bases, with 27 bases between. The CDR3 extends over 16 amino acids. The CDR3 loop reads CASRTDLGTQRGWLFF. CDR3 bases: TGTGCCAGCAGGACAGACCTCGGGACCCAAAGGGGGTGGCTGTTTTTT.

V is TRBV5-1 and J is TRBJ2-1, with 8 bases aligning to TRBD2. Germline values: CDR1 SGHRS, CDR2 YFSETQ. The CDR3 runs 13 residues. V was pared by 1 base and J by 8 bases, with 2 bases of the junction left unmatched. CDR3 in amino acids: CASSLSGGDEQFF. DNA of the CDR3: TGCGCCAGCAGCTTGAGCGGGGGCGATGAGCAGTTCTTC.

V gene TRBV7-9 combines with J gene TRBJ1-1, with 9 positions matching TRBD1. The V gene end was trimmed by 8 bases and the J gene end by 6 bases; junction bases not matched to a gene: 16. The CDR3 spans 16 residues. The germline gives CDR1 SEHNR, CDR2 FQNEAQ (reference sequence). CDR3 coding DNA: TGTGCCAGCCTAGATAGCCGGACAGGGGACGTCGCTGAAGCTTTCTTT. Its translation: CASLDSRTGDVAEAFF.

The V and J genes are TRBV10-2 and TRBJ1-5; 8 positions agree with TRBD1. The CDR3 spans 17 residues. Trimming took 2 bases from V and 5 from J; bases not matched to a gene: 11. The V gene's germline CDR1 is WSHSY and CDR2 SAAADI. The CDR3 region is CASSETYQTGEDQPQHF. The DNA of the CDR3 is TGCGCCAGCAGTGAGACCTACCAGACAGGGGAGGATCAGCCCCAGCATTTT.

The CDR3 reads CASKGGAGTNFGTDTQYF. Written as DNA, the CDR3 is TGTGCCAGCAAAGGAGGAGCGGGGACAAACTTTGGCACAGATACGCAGTATTTT. This sequence joins TRBV3-1 and TRBJ2-3; a weak D match, TRBD2 (7 bases). The CDR3 runs 18 residues. The V gene lost 7 bases and the J gene lost 1 base, with 24 bases spanning the gap. The germline V gene has CDR1 LGHDT and CDR2 YNNKEL (reference sequence).

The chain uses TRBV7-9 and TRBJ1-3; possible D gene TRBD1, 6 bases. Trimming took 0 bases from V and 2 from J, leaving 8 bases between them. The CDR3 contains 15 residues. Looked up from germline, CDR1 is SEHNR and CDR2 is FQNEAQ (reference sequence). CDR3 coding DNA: TGTGCCAGCAGCTTAGCCCAGGGGACTGGAAACACCATATATTTT. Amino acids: CASSLAQGTGNTIYF.